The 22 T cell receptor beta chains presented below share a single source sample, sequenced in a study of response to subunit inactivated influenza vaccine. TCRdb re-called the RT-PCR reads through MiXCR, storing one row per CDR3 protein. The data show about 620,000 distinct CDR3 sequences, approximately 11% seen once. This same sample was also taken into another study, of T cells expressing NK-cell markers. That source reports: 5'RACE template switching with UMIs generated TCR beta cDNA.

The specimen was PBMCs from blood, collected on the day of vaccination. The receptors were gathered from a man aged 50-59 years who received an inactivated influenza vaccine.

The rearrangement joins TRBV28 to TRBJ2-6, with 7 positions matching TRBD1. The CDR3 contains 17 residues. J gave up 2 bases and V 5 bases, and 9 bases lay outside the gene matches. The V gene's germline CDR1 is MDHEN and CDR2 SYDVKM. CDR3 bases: TGTGCCAGCAGTCCGCCCCCCGACAGGGCTGGGGCCAACGTCCTGACTTTC. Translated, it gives CASSPPPDRAGANVLTF.

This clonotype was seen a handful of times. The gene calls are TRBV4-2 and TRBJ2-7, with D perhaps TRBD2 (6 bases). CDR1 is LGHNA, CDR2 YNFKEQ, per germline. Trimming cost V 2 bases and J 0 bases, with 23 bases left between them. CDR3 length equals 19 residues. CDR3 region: CASSQLEGFAGKTSYEQYF. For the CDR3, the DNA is TGTGCCAGCAGCCAACTGGAGGGATTTGCCGGGAAAACCTCCTACGAGCAGTACTTC.

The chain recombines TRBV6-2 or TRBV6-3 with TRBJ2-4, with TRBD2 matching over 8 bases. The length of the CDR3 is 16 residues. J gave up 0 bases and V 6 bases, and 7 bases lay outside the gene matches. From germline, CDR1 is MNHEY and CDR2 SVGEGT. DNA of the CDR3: TGTGCCAGCAGGCCACCGGGACTAGGAGCCAAAAACATTCAGTACTTC. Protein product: CASRPPGLGAKNIQYF.

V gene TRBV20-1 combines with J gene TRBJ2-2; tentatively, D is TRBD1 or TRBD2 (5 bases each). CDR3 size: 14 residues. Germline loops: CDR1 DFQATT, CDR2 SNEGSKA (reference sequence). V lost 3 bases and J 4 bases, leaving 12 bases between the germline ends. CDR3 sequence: CSASGGAITGELFF. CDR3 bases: TGCAGTGCTAGTGGGGGAGCGATCACCGGGGAGCTGTTTTTT.

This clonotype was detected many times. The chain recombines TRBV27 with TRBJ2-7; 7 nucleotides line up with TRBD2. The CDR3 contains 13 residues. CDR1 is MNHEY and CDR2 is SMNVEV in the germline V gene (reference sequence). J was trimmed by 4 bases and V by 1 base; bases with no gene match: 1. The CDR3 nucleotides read TGTGCCAGCAGTTTATGGGAGGGTTACGAGCAGTACTTC. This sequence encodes CASSLWEGYEQYF.

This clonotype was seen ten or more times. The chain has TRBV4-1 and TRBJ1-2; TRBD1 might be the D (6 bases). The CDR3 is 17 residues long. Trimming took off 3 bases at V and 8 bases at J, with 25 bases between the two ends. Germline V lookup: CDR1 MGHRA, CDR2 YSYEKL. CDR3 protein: CASSQLLQGRGGEGYTF. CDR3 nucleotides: TGCGCCAGCAGCCAGCTACTCCAGGGGAGGGGTGGGGAAGGCTACACCTTC.

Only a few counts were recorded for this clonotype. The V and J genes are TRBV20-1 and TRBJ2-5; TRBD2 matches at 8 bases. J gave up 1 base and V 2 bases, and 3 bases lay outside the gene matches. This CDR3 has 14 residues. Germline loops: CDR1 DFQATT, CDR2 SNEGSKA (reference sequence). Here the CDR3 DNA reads TGCAGTGCTAGAAAACTAGCGGTCCAAGAGACCCAGTACTTC. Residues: CSARKLAVQETQYF.

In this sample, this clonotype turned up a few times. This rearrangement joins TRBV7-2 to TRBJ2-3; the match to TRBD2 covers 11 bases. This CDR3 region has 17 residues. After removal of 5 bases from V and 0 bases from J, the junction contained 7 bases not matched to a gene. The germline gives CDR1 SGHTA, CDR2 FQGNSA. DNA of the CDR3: TGTGCCAGCAGCGCTAGACTAGCGGGGCCTAGCACAGATACGCAGTATTTT. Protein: CASSARLAGPSTDTQYF. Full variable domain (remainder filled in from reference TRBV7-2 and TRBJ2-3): GAGVSQSPSNKVTEKGKDVELRCDPISGHTALYWYRQSLGQGLEFLIYFQGNSAPDKSGLPSDRFSAERTGGSVSTLTIQRTQQEDSAVYLCASSARLAGPSTDTQYFGPGTRLTVL.

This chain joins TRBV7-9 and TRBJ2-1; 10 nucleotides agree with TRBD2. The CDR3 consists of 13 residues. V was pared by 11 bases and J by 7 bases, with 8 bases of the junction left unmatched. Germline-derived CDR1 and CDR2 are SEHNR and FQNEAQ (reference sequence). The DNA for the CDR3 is TGTGCCGCGGAGCTAGCGGGAGCGAATGAGCAGTTCTTC. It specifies CAAELAGANEQFF.

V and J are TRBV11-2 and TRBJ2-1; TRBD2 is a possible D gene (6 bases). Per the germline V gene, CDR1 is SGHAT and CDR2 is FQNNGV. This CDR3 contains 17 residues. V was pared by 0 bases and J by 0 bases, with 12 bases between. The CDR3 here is CASSLDRVGSSYNEQFF. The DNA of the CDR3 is TGTGCCAGCAGCTTAGATCGGGTCGGGAGCTCCTACAATGAGCAGTTCTTC.

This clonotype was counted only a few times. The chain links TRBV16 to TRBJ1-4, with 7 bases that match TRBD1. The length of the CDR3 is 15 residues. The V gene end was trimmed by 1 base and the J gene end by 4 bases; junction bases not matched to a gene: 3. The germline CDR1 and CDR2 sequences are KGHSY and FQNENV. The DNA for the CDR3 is TGTGCCAGCAGCCAATGGACAGGTAGTAATGAAAAACTGTTTTTT. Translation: CASSQWTGSNEKLFF.

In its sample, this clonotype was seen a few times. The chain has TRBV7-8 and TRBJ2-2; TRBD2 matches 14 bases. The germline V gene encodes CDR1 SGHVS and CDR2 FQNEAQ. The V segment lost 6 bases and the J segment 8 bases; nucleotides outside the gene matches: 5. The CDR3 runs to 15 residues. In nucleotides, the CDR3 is TGTGCCAGCAGGGGGACTAGCGGGAGTTGGGGGGAGCTGTTTTTT. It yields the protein CASRGTSGSWGELFF.

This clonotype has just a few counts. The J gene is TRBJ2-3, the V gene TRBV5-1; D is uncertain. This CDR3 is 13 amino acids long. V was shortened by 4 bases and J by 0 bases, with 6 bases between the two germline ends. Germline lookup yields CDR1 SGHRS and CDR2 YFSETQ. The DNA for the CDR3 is TGCGCCAGCAGCGGGGTTAGCACAGATACGCAGTATTTT. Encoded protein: CASSGVSTDTQYF.

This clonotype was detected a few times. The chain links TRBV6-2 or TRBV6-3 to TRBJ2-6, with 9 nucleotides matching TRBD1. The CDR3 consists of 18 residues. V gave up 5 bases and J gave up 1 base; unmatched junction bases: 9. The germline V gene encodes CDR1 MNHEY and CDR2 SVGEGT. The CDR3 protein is CASSPRDRVTSGANVLTF. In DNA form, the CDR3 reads TGTGCCAGCAGTCCCCGGGACAGGGTCACATCTGGGGCCAACGTCCTGACTTTC.

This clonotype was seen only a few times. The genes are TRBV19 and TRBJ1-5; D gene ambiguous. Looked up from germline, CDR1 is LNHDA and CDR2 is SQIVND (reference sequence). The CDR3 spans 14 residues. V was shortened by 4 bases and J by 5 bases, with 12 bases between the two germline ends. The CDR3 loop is CASSSQGRYQPQHF. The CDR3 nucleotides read TGTGCCAGTAGTAGCCAAGGACGGTATCAGCCCCAGCATTTT.

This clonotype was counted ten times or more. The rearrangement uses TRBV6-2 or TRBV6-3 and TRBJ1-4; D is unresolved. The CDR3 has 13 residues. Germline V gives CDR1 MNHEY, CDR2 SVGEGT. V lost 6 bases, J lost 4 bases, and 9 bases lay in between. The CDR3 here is CASRSQNNEKLFF. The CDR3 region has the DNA TGTGCCAGCAGGAGCCAGAATAATGAAAAACTGTTTTTT.

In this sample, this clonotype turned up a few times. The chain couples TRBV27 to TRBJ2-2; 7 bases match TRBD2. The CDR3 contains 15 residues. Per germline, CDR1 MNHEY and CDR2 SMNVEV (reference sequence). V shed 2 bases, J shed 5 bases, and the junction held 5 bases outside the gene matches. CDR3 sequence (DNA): TGTGCCAGCAGTTTAATGGCGGGAGAAACCGGGGAGCTGTTTTTT. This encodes CASSLMAGETGELFF.

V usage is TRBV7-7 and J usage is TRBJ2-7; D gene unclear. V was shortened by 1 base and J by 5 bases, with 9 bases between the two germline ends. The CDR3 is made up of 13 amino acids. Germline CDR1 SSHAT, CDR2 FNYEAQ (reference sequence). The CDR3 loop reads CASSLEPMDEQYF. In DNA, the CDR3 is TGTGCCAGCAGCTTAGAACCTATGGACGAGCAGTACTTC.

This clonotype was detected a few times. The CDR3 reads CASSQAGQLNTEAFF. As DNA, the CDR3 is TGTGCCAGCAGCCAGGCCGGACAGTTGAACACTGAAGCTTTCTTT. J is TRBJ1-1 and V is TRBV7-9; weak D call: TRBD1 (6 bases). The CDR3 has 15 residues. From germline, CDR1 is SEHNR and CDR2 FQNEAQ (reference sequence). Trimming stripped 5 bases from V and 0 bases from J, with 13 bases between.

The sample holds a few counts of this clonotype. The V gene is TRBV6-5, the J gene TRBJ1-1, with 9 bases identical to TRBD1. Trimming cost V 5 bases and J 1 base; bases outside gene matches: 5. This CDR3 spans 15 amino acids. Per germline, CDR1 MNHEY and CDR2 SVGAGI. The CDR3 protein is CASSIRDRANTEAFF. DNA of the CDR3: TGTGCCAGCAGTATACGGGACAGGGCGAACACTGAAGCTTTCTTT.

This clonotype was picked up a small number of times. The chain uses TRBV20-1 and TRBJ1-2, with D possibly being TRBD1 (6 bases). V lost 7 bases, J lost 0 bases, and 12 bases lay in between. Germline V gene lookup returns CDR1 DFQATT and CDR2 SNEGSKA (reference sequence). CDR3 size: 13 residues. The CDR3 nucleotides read TGCAGTGTCACGGGGACACCTAACTATGGCTACACCTTC. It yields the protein CSVTGTPNYGYTF.

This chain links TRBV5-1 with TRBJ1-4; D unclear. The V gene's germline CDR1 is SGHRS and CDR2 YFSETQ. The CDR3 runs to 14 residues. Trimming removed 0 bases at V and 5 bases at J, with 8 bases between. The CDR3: CASSLADGNEKLFF. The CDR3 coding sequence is TGCGCCAGCAGCTTGGCCGACGGGAATGAAAAACTGTTTTTT. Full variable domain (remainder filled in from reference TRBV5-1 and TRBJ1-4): KAGVTQTPRYLIKTRGQQVTLSCSPISGHRSVSWYQQTPGQGLQFLFEYFSETQRNKGNFPGRFSGRQFSNSRSEMNVSTLELGDSALYLCASSLADGNEKLFFGSGTQLSVL.